This T cell receptor beta chain stems from a study of siplizumab effects on memory and regulatory T cells. V was trimmed by 1 base and J by 3 bases, leaving 15 bases between them. The CDR3 totals 16 residues. Germline V lookup: CDR1 SGHNT, CDR2 YENEEA. TCRdb's table, derived via immunoSEQ multiplex PCR, lists solely in-frame clones and lacks some. The sample contains around 61,000 clones, around 98% of which appear only once. This clonotype was obtained from a human donor in good health. The V gene is TRBV11-3, the J gene TRBJ1-1; TRBD1 is a possible D gene (5 bases). Material for sequencing was naive CD8+ T cells sorted from blood. CDR3 coding DNA: TGTGCCAGCAGCTTAGGAGAGGGCAGGGCCTACACTGAAGCTTTCTTT. This codes for CASSLGEGRAYTEAFF.